The 13 T cell receptor beta chains in this list originate from one sample, sequenced in a study of blood T cell repertoires in COVID-19. This table comes from immunoSEQ multiplex PCR, and its TCRdb copy is limited to in-frame clones, with some not included. This sample has about 160,000 clones, with about 86% found just once. Material: peripheral blood. These receptors were obtained from a man aged 50 to 60 with active or convalescent COVID-19.

This clone showed up just once. The chain combines TRBV5-1 with TRBJ1-6; 7 nucleotides line up with TRBD1. CDR1 SGHRS and CDR2 YFSETQ come from the germline V gene. Trimming cost V 3 bases and J 7 bases; bases outside gene matches: 4. The CDR3 sequence is 14 residues long. The CDR3 region is CASSSGTANSPLHF. The CDR3 DNA follows: TGCGCCAGCAGCTCCGGGACAGCAAATTCACCCCTCCACTTT.

The rearrangement links TRBV7-6 to TRBJ2-2, with a weak D call TRBD2 (6 bases). The CDR3 is 13 residues long. Germline V gives CDR1 SGHVS, CDR2 FNYEAQ. Trimming left V 8 bases short and J 1 base short, with 8 bases between. CDR3 nucleotides: TGTGCCAGCGGGCGGGAGAACACCGGGGAGCTGTTTTTT. Translated: CASGRENTGELFF.

In its sample, this clone was seen a few times. This chain links TRBV6-5 with TRBJ2-7, with 8 bases that match TRBD1. The V and J ends lost 7 bases and 4 bases, in that order; junction bases with no gene match: 12. Looked up from germline, CDR1 is MNHEY and CDR2 is SVGAGI. This CDR3 region has 15 residues. For the CDR3, the DNA is TGTGCCAGCAATACACGCCGGGACAGGTCGTACGAGCAGTACTTC. Translating it yields CASNTRRDRSYEQYF.

The chain couples TRBV5-6 to TRBJ1-4; 8 nucleotides match TRBD1. CDR1 and CDR2 from the germline V gene are SGHDT and YYEEEE. The CDR3 spans 15 residues. The ends lost 4 bases at V and 8 bases at J; junction bases unmatched: 10. The CDR3 DNA reads TGTGCCAGCAGCACCCAAGACAGGGGCGACGAAAAACTGTTTTTT. It codes for CASSTQDRGDEKLFF.

This sequence joins TRBV19 and TRBJ1-1; possibly TRBD1 for D (5 bases). CDR1 and CDR2 (germline): LNHDA, SQIVND (reference sequence). The CDR3 length is 12 residues. Between the trimmed V and J ends, which lost 6 bases and 8 bases, there was a span of 13 bases. This CDR3 is CASSRPRTEAFF. CDR3 DNA sequence: TGTGCCAGTAGCCGACCGAGGACAGAAGCTTTCTTT.

The gene calls are TRBV7-3 and TRBJ1-1; TRBD1 might be the D (6 bases). The ends were cut back, 5 bases at V and 1 base at J, with 8 bases in the middle. The CDR3 is 13 amino acids. Germline-derived CDR1 and CDR2 are SGHTA and FQGTGA. This CDR3 reads CASSGGQNTEAFF. For the CDR3, the DNA is TGTGCCAGCAGCGGGGGACAGAACACTGAAGCTTTCTTT.

The chain couples TRBV29-1 to TRBJ1-1, with 10 nucleotides matching TRBD1. With 7 bases clipped from V and 3 bases from J, the junction kept 5 bases outside the gene matches. The germline V gene has CDR1 SQVTM and CDR2 ANQGSEA. This CDR3 spans 13 amino acids. The DNA for the CDR3 is TGCAGCGCTCGACAGGGGGCAGACACTGAAGCTTTCTTT. Protein product: CSARQGADTEAFF.

A few counts support this clone. This rearrangement joins TRBV5-4 to TRBJ1-1; 7 bases are a match to TRBD1. Germline-derived CDR1 and CDR2 are SGHNT and YYREEE (reference sequence). With 0 bases clipped from V and 6 bases from J, the junction kept 8 bases outside the gene matches. This CDR3 comprises 15 residues. In DNA, the CDR3 is TGTGCCAGCAGCTTGGAAACAGGGGCCCGCTCTGAAGCTTTCTTT. Translation gives CASSLETGARSEAFF.

This chain connects TRBV11-2 to TRBJ1-5, with 7 bases lining up with TRBD1. The trim removed 4 bases at V and 6 bases at J, leaving 9 bases unmatched. Germline CDR1 is SGHAT and CDR2 is FQNNGV. The CDR3 spans 15 residues. CDR3 bases: TGTGCCAGCAGCTCCCTGACAGGGATCGGTCAGCCCCAGCATTTT. It translates to CASSSLTGIGQPQHF.

The chain recombines TRBV11-3 with TRBJ2-7, with a weak D call TRBD2 (6 bases). Trimming shortened V by 5 bases and J by 1 base, and 18 bases separated the two germline ends. Germline CDR1 and CDR2: SGHNT and YENEEA. CDR3 size: 16 residues. Written as DNA, the CDR3 is TGTGCCAGCAGCCCACGGACGGGGGTTTATTCCTACGAGCAGTACTTC. Its translation: CASSPRTGVYSYEQYF.

In its sample, this clone was seen once. J is TRBJ1-1 and V is TRBV6-2 or TRBV6-3, with D hard to call. V was shortened by 2 bases and J by 1 base, with 11 bases between the two germline ends. Per the germline V gene, CDR1 is MNHEY and CDR2 is SVGEGT. This CDR3 has 15 residues. The CDR3 protein is CASSYALRGNTEAFF. Here the CDR3 DNA reads TGTGCCAGCAGTTACGCCCTGCGGGGGAACACTGAAGCTTTCTTT.

The V call is TRBV4-3, the J call TRBJ1-2; the D gene is possibly TRBD1 (6 bases). The CDR3 sequence is 15 residues long. V was shortened by 2 bases and J by 4 bases, with 14 bases between the two germline ends. CDR1 and CDR2 from the germline V gene are LGHNA and YSLEER. The CDR3 DNA reads as TGCGCCAGCAGCCAAACAGGGCAACGGTCCTATGGCTACACCTTC. Encoded protein: CASSQTGQRSYGYTF.

The chain employs TRBV11-3 and TRBJ2-3, with a tentative D call TRBD2 (7 bases). The V end was cut by 5 bases, the J end by 5 bases, with 17 bases between. CDR3 length: 15 residues. Looked up from germline, CDR1 is SGHNT and CDR2 is YENEEA. The CDR3 spells CASSPGGGVKDTQYF. DNA for the CDR3: TGTGCCAGCAGCCCGGGGGGCGGGGTCAAAGATACGCAGTATTTT.